The 27 T cell receptor beta chains given below trace back to one sample, sequenced in a study of blood T cell repertoires in COVID-19. Libraries were prepared by immunoSEQ multiplex PCR; TCRdb keeps only in-frame clonotypes and omits some of them. The sample shows 250,000 to 400,000 clones, more than 75% of them seen only once. Sample: peripheral blood. These receptors were taken from a man in his fifties with active or convalescent COVID-19.

The chain joins TRBV5-4 to TRBJ2-5; 7 bases are shared with TRBD2. The CDR3 length is 16 residues. CDR1 SGHNT and CDR2 YYREEE come from the germline V gene (reference sequence). V lost 4 bases to trimming and J lost 3 bases; unmatched junction nucleotides: 12. CDR3 bases: TGTGCCAGCAGCGAGGGTCAGCGGGATAGGAAAGAGACCCAGTACTTC. Amino acid sequence: CASSEGQRDRKETQYF.

The chain has TRBV30 and TRBJ2-5; TRBD2 is a possible D gene (6 bases). The CDR3 loop spans 14 amino acids. V shed 8 bases and J shed 1 base, with 17 bases lying between them. The germline CDR1 and CDR2 sequences are GTSNPN and SVGIG (reference sequence). DNA for the CDR3: TGTGCCGGAGGCGGGGAGGTAGGCCAAGAGACCCAGTACTTC. Translation gives CAGGGEVGQETQYF.

As for this clone: The junction departs from the called germline gene at one end, perhaps through a read error. The chain couples TRBV28 to TRBJ1-1; 9 bases match TRBD1. The CDR3 is 11 residues long. CDR1 MDHEN and CDR2 SYDVKM come from the germline V gene. In DNA, the CDR3 is TGTGCCAGCAGTACAGGGGGCAAGCAGGGCTTT. It translates to CASSTGGKQGF.

The chain is built from TRBV5-4 and TRBJ2-2, with 7 bases lining up with TRBD1. The V segment lost 5 bases and the J segment 6 bases; nucleotides outside the gene matches: 1. Germline V lookup: CDR1 SGHNT, CDR2 YYREEE (reference sequence). The length of the CDR3 is 12 residues. CDR3 coding DNA: TGTGCCAGCAGTGGACAGGCCGGGGAGCTGTTTTTT. This codes for CASSGQAGELFF.

The rearrangement links TRBV6-5 to TRBJ2-1; 8 bases are a match to TRBD1. The CDR3 consists of 14 residues. V shed 7 bases and J 6 bases; nucleotides not matched to a gene: 8. In germline, CDR1 is MNHEY, CDR2 SVGAGI. CDR3 sequence (DNA): TGTGCCAGCATCCCGACAGGGGTTGCCAATGAGCAGTTCTTC. Encoded protein: CASIPTGVANEQFF.

This chain connects TRBV18 to TRBJ1-1; weak D call: TRBD1 (5 bases). The CDR3 covers 13 residues. V shed 8 bases and J shed 5 bases, with 15 bases lying between them. CDR1 KGHSH and CDR2 LQKENI come from the germline V gene. The CDR3 DNA sequence: TGTGCCAGCCACCAGGGAAGGGTGACTGAAGCTTTCTTT. It yields the protein CASHQGRVTEAFF.

This chain joins TRBV19 and TRBJ1-1, with a possible D match to TRBD1 (5 bases). CDR1 and CDR2 from the germline V gene are LNHDA and SQIVND (reference sequence). This CDR3 has 16 amino acids. The V end was cut by 4 bases, the J end by 6 bases, with 21 bases between. The CDR3, as DNA: TGTGCCAGTAGTACGCAAATCGTGGGGGGGAAACCTGAAGCTTTCTTT. Protein: CASSTQIVGGKPEAFF.

The chain employs TRBV28 and TRBJ1-5; D is unclear. Germline CDR1 is MDHEN and CDR2 is SYDVKM. Deletions cut 4 bases from V and 9 bases from J, with 7 bases between. The CDR3 contains 11 residues. DNA for the CDR3: TGTGCCAGCAGTTCACACCCGCCCCAGCATTTT. Translation: CASSSHPPQHF.

This rearrangement joins TRBV7-8 to TRBJ1-5; 7 bases match TRBD1. The CDR3 consists of 14 residues. V lost 5 bases, J lost 7 bases, and 8 bases stayed unmatched. Germline V gene sequence: CDR1 SGHVS, CDR2 FQNEAQ. CDR3 bases: TGTGCCAGCAGCCTAAGGGGACAGTCGCAGCCCCAGCATTTT. Amino acids: CASSLRGQSQPQHF.

This rearrangement joins TRBV28 to TRBJ2-7, with 8 bases fitting TRBD2. Trimming removed 6 bases from V and 1 base from J; junction bases left unmatched: 2. The CDR3 consists of 13 residues. The germline gives CDR1 MDHEN, CDR2 SYDVKM. DNA for the CDR3: TGTGCCAGCAGCCCGGGGGGGTCCTACGAGCAGTACTTC. Its protein is CASSPGGSYEQYF.

The chain combines TRBV6-5 with TRBJ1-5; D not certain. V lost 0 bases and J lost 3, with 6 bases in between. The CDR3 totals 14 residues. The germline V gene encodes CDR1 MNHEY and CDR2 SVGAGI. CDR3 protein: CASSYSSYNQPQHF. The CDR3, as DNA: TGTGCCAGCAGTTACTCTTCCTACAATCAGCCCCAGCATTTT.

V and J are TRBV9 and TRBJ2-1, with 11 nucleotides matching TRBD2. V was clipped by 0 bases and J by 7 bases; unmatched bases: 6. From germline, CDR1 is SGDLS and CDR2 YYNGEE. This CDR3 comprises 16 residues. The CDR3 protein is CASSVAPSGRRNEQFF. CDR3 bases: TGTGCCAGCAGCGTAGCCCCTAGCGGGAGGCGGAATGAGCAGTTCTTC. Full variable domain (outside the CDR3, taken from reference TRBV9 and TRBJ2-1): DSGVTQTPKHLITATGQRVTLRCSPRSGDLSVYWYQQSLDQGLQFLIQYYNGEERAKGNILERFSAQQFPDLHSELNLSSLELGDSALYFCASSVAPSGRRNEQFFGPGTRLTVL.

The V and J genes are TRBV28 and TRBJ1-1, with 7 positions matching TRBD1. The germline gives CDR1 MDHEN, CDR2 SYDVKM. V lost 3 bases, J lost 4 bases, and 8 bases stayed unmatched. CDR3 size: 15 residues. This chain's CDR3 is CASSFDPGGSTEAFF. CDR3 nucleotide sequence: TGTGCCAGCAGTTTTGATCCAGGGGGTAGCACTGAAGCTTTCTTT.

The chain links TRBV24-1 to TRBJ1-6; 7 bases fit TRBD1. Germline V CDR1 and CDR2: KGHDR, SFDVKD. The CDR3 sequence is 14 residues long. V shed 3 bases, J shed 7 bases, and the junction held 2 bases outside the gene matches. CDR3 sequence reads: CATSDGTVNSPLHF. The DNA for the CDR3 is TGTGCCACCAGTGATGGGACAGTAAATTCACCCCTCCACTTT.

The chain has TRBV9 and TRBJ2-1, with TRBD2 matching 12 bases. The CDR3 extends over 22 amino acids. The V and J ends lost 0 bases and 1 base, in that order; junction bases with no gene match: 17. Germline loops: CDR1 SGDLS, CDR2 YYNGEE. The CDR3 region has the DNA TGTGCCAGCAGCGTAGGGTGGGGACGACTAGCGGGAGATGTAGCGTCCTACAATGAGCAGTTCTTC. Translated: CASSVGWGRLAGDVASYNEQFF.

The rearrangement joins TRBV7-2 to TRBJ2-7, with 7 bases identical to TRBD1. In germline, CDR1 is SGHTA, CDR2 FQGNSA. This CDR3 has 18 residues. With V trimmed by 1 base and J by 2 bases, 14 bases remained unmatched. In nucleotides, the CDR3 is TGTGCCAGCAGCTTAGGACAGCGGATTCGGGACAGAGCCTACGAGCAGTACTTC. Translation: CASSLGQRIRDRAYEQYF.

The chain is built from TRBV5-1 and TRBJ1-3, with no clear D. V was pared by 3 bases and J by 10 bases, with 14 bases between. Germline-derived CDR1 and CDR2 are SGHRS and YFSETQ. CDR3 length equals 13 residues. The CDR3 is CASSSAGSDTIYF. In nucleotides, the CDR3 is TGCGCCAGCAGCTCGGCCGGGTCTGATACCATATATTTT. Together with reference TRBV5-1 and TRBJ1-3, the CDR3 gives the full variable domain: KAGVTQTPRYLIKTRGQQVTLSCSPISGHRSVSWYQQTPGQGLQFLFEYFSETQRNKGNFPGRFSGRQFSNSRSEMNVSTLELGDSALYLCASSSAGSDTIYFGEGSWLTVV.

The gene calls are TRBV6-5 and TRBJ2-1; D is unresolved. Trimming took 2 bases from V and 10 from J, leaving 12 bases between them. Germline CDR1 is MNHEY and CDR2 is SVGAGI. This CDR3 contains 13 residues. DNA for the CDR3: TGTGCCAGCAGTTACGCCCCTAGTTGGGAGCAGTTCTTC. Encoded protein: CASSYAPSWEQFF.

This sequence joins TRBV18 and TRBJ1-1; D gene ambiguous. Looked up from germline, CDR1 is KGHSH and CDR2 is LQKENI. The CDR3 extends over 14 amino acids. Trimming removed 3 bases from V and 4 bases from J, with 12 bases in between. The CDR3 DNA follows: TGTGCCAGCTCACCTAGGGCGGAGGGCACTGAAGCTTTCTTT. Translation gives CASSPRAEGTEAFF.

In nucleotides, the CDR3 is TGCGCCAGCAGCCCCCAAAGTGGGAGTTATGGCTACACCTTC. It translates to CASSPQSGSYGYTF. The chain carries TRBV5-1 and TRBJ1-2; D is undetermined. This CDR3 has 14 residues. The V end lost 4 bases, the J end lost 5 bases, and 15 bases lay between the germline ends. Germline V gene data show CDR1 as SGHRS and CDR2 as YFSETQ. Variable domain in full (rest from reference TRBV5-1 and TRBJ1-2): KAGVTQTPRYLIKTRGQQVTLSCSPISGHRSVSWYQQTPGQGLQFLFEYFSETQRNKGNFPGRFSGRQFSNSRSEMNVSTLELGDSALYLCASSPQSGSYGYTFGSGTRLTVV.

This chain links TRBV11-2 with TRBJ2-3, with D possibly TRBD2 on 5 matching bases. The germline V gene encodes CDR1 SGHAT and CDR2 FQNNGV. The CDR3 is 13 residues long. V gave up 0 bases and J gave up 13 bases, with 14 bases separating them. The CDR3 DNA sequence: TGTGCCAGCAGCTTAGAAGAAACCACGGGAAAGTATTTT. Its protein product is CASSLEETTGKYF.

The chain uses TRBV19 and TRBJ1-3; 8 bases line up with TRBD1. CDR1 and CDR2 from the germline V gene are LNHDA and SQIVND (reference sequence). The CDR3 has 18 amino acids. The J segment lost 0 bases and the V segment lost 4 bases, leaving 11 bases of the junction unmatched. CDR3 protein: CASSTGTGVDASGNTIYF. The CDR3 nucleotides are TGTGCCAGTAGTACCGGGACAGGCGTCGACGCCTCTGGAAACACCATATATTTT.

The chain carries TRBV4-1 and TRBJ2-1; 9 positions agree with TRBD2. This CDR3 is built from 18 residues. Per the germline V gene, CDR1 is MGHRA and CDR2 is YSYEKL. Losses at the gene ends were 0 bases for V and 8 bases for J; bases not matched to a gene: 14. The CDR3: CASSQEQGGRGYTHEQFF. The CDR3 DNA sequence: TGCGCCAGCAGCCAAGAACAGGGCGGGAGGGGTTACACACATGAGCAGTTCTTC.

The V and J genes are TRBV6-2 or TRBV6-3 and TRBJ2-2, with TRBD1 matching over 10 bases. CDR1 and CDR2 from the germline V gene are MNHEY and SVGEGT. This CDR3 has 16 amino acids. Trimming took 4 bases from V and 4 from J; bases not matched to a gene: 6. The chain's CDR3 is CASSFGQGEITGELFF. The CDR3 coding sequence is TGTGCCAGCAGTTTCGGACAGGGGGAAATCACCGGGGAGCTGTTTTTT.

The CDR3 is CASSQGTGDGYTF. The CDR3 nucleotides read TGTGCCAGCAGCCAAGGCACAGGAGATGGCTACACCTTC. The rearrangement uses TRBV14 and TRBJ1-2; possibly TRBD1 for D (5 bases). Germline assignment: CDR1 SGHDN and CDR2 FVKESK. The CDR3 extends over 13 amino acids. Trimming removed 1 base from V and 6 bases from J, with 9 bases in between.

The sample holds a few counts of this clone. The chain links TRBV7-2 to TRBJ2-7; TRBD2 might be the D (5 bases). The CDR3 runs to 13 residues. V was trimmed by 4 bases and J by 3 bases, leaving 10 bases between them. CDR1 and CDR2 (germline): SGHTA, FQGNSA. As DNA, the CDR3 is TGTGCCAGCAGCTCAAGAGGAGGCTACGAGCAGTACTTC. Residues: CASSSRGGYEQYF.

The chain couples TRBV6-5 to TRBJ1-3; 7 positions match TRBD1. V shed 5 bases and J 5 bases; nucleotides not matched to a gene: 9. The CDR3 sequence is 15 residues long. The germline V gene has CDR1 MNHEY and CDR2 SVGAGI. CDR3 in amino acids: CASSRNRDSRNTIYF. The DNA of the CDR3 is TGTGCCAGCAGTCGAAACCGGGACAGCCGAAACACCATATATTTT.